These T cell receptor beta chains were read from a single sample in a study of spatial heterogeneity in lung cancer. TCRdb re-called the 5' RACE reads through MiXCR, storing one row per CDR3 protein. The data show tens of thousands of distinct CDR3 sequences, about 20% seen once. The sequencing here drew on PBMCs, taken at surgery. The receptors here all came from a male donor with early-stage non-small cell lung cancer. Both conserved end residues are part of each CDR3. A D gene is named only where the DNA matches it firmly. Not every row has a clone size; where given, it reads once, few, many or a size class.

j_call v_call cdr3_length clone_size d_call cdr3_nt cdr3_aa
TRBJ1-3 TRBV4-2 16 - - TGTGCCAGCAGCCAAGATCCGCAGGGCTCTGGAAACACCATATATTTT CASSQDPQGSGNTIYF
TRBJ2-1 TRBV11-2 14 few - TGTGCCAGCAGCCGTACCGGGACCTACAATGAGCAGTTCTTC CASSRTGTYNEQFF
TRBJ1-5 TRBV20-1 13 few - TGCAGTGCTGGCGGACAGCTCAATCAGCCCCAGCATTTT CSAGGQLNQPQHF
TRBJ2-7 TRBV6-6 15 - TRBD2 TGTGCCACCAAACTGCTAGCGGGAGGGACCTACGAGCAGTACTTC CATKLLAGGTYEQYF
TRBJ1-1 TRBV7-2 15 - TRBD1 TGTGCCAGCAGCTTAGCCCCGACAGGGGGCACTGAAGCTTTCTTT CASSLAPTGGTEAFF
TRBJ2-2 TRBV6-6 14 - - TGTGCCAGCGAAACAGGGGGGGAAACCGGGGAGCTGTTTTTT CASETGGETGELFF
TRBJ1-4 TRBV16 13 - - TGTGCCAGCAGCCCAATCGTGGCTGAAAAACTGTTTTTT CASSPIVAEKLFF
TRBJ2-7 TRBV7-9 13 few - TGTGCCAGCAGCTTAGGGGGAAGGTATGGGCAGTACTTC CASSLGGRYGQYF
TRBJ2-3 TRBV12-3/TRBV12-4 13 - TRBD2 TGTGCCAGCACGTGGGGGGGTAGAAGTACGCAGTATTTT CASTWGGRSTQYF
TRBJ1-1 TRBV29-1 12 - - TGCAGCGCCGTAGGGGGATACACTGAAGCTTTCTTT CSAVGGYTEAFF
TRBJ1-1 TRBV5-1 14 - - TGCGCCAGCAGCTTTTCGCCAGGAGTCACTGAAGCTTTCTTT CASSFSPGVTEAFF
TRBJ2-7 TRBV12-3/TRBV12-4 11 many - TGTGCCAGCAGTTTAGCCGACGAGCAGTACTTC CASSLADEQYF
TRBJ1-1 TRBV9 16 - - TGTGCCAGCAGCGTAGGACAGGATTTCATGAACACTGAAGCTTTCTTT CASSVGQDFMNTEAFF
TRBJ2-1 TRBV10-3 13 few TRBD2 TGTGCCAGCCGACTAGCGGGGGACACTGAGCAGTTCTTC CASRLAGDTEQFF
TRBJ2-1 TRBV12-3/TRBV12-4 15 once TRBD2 TGTGCCAGCAGTTTCTCGCCTAGCGGGCTCGATGAGCAGTTCTTC CASSFSPSGLDEQFF
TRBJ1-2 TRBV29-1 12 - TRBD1 TGCAGCGTGTCAACAGGGGACTATGGCTACACCTTC CSVSTGDYGYTF
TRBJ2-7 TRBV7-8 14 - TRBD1 TGTGCCAGCAGCATTCATCCGACAGGGTTCGAGCAGTACTTC CASSIHPTGFEQYF
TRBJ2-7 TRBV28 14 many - TGTGCCAGCAGTCCCCGGAATGGTCCCAACGAGCAGTACTTC CASSPRNGPNEQYF
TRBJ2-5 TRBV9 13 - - TGTGCCAGCAGCGCAAACAGTCAAGAGACCCAGTACTTC CASSANSQETQYF
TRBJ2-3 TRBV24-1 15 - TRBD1 TGTGCCACCAGTGACGACAGGGGTATGCCAGATACGCAGTATTTT CATSDDRGMPDTQYF
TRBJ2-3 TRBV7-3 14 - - TGTGCCAGCAGCACGGGCACAGTGACAGATACGCAGTATTTT CASSTGTVTDTQYF
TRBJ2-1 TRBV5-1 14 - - TGCGCCAGCAGCCCCCATAATGGAGACAATGAGCAGTTCTTC CASSPHNGDNEQFF
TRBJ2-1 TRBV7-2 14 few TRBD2 TGTGCCAGCAGCTTAGGACTAGCGGGGAATGAGCAGTTCTTC CASSLGLAGNEQFF
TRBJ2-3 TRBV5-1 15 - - TGCGCCAGCAGCCTCACCGGGACGGAGACAGATACGCAGTATTTT CASSLTGTETDTQYF
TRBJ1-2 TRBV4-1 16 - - TGCGCCAGCAGCCAAGATCCCCAAGCTCGGAACTATGGCTACACCTTC CASSQDPQARNYGYTF
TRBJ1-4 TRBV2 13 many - TGTGCCAGCAGTCGGGGGGCCCCTGAAAAACTGTTTTTT CASSRGAPEKLFF
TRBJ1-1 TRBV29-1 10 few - TGCAGCGTTGAAATTGTGGGAGCTTTCTTT CSVEIVGAFF
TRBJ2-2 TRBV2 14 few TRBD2 TGTGCCAGCCAAGCGGGGGTACTCACCGGGGAGCTGTTTTTT CASQAGVLTGELFF
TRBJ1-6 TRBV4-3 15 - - TGCGCCAGCAGCCAAGAAGACGGGACAAATTCACCCCTCCACTTT CASSQEDGTNSPLHF
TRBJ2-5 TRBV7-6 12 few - TGTGCCAGCAGCCCCGCCCGTAGCCCCCAGTACTTC CASSPARSPQYF
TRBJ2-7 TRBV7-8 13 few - TGTGCCAGCAGCTTAGCGGGGGCCCGGGAGCAGTACTTC CASSLAGAREQYF
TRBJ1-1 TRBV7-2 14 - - TGTGCCAGCAGCTTATGGGGGCTGAGTACTGAAGCTTTCTTT CASSLWGLSTEAFF
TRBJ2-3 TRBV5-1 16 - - TGCGCCAGCAGAGACCTAGATTATCTCATCACAGATACGCAGTATTTT CASRDLDYLITDTQYF
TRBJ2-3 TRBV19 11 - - TGTGCCAGTAGTATCAGGGATACGCAGTATTTT CASSIRDTQYF
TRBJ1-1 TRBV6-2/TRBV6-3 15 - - TGTGCCAGCAGTTACTCCAGGGAAGAAGACACTGAAGCTTTCTTT CASSYSREEDTEAFF
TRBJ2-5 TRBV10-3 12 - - TGTGCCATCAGTGAGGGACAAGAGACCCAGTACTTC CAISEGQETQYF
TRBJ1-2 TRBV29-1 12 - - TGCAGCGTTGCTAGGGGTAACTATGGCTACACCTTC CSVARGNYGYTF